This TCR beta chain is from a study of graft-versus-host responses after intestinal transplantation. Study background: Multivisceral, liver-intestinal, or isolated intestinal transplants were performed in recipients. For two to four years after anti-thymocyte globulin induction, all recipients took tacrolimus and steroids. Notes on the study in general: Some patients had graft-donor T cell macrochimerism. In their allografts, the ratios of graft-versus-host to host-versus-graft T cell clones were high.

Profiling relied on immunoSEQ multiplex PCR, and the TCRdb table lists in-frame clones only, not all of them. This table holds under 20,000 clones, roughly 94% found once. This clone was seen a single time. Antigen: not known. V lost 4 bases and J lost 1, with 10 bases in between. CDR3 length: 14 residues. CDR1 is SGHVS, CDR2 FNYEAQ, per germline. Specimen: PBMCs, collected 23 days after intestinal transplant. J is TRBJ2-5 and V is TRBV7-6; D perhaps matches TRBD1 (6 bases). The sequence was collected from a human patient who received an intestinal transplant, so some T cells may come from the graft donor. In DNA form, the CDR3 reads TGTGCCAGCAGCTCCCCGGACAGCCAAGAGACCCAGTACTTC. It encodes CASSSPDSQETQYF.